The following is a T cell receptor beta chain sequence with its context. Trimming removed 0 bases from V and 2 bases from J; junction bases left unmatched: 7. Germline loops: CDR1 LNHDA, CDR2 SQIVND (reference sequence). This CDR3 is 16 amino acids long. The sample is drawn from a study of cytomegalovirus exposure and HLA in healthy donors. Use of 60 Vbeta and 13 Jbeta primers characterized the PCR. TCRdb keeps only in-frame clones here, not all; method: immunoSEQ multiplex PCR. Its table records 53,000 or so clones. The genes are TRBV19 and TRBJ2-7; 7 positions match TRBD1. This receptor was taken from a man younger than 30 in good health and CMV-seropositive. The sequencing sample was made of PBMCs. The CDR3 spells CASSIDHTGTAYEQYF. CDR3 nucleotides: TGTGCCAGTAGTATAGATCACACAGGGACAGCCTACGAGCAGTACTTC.